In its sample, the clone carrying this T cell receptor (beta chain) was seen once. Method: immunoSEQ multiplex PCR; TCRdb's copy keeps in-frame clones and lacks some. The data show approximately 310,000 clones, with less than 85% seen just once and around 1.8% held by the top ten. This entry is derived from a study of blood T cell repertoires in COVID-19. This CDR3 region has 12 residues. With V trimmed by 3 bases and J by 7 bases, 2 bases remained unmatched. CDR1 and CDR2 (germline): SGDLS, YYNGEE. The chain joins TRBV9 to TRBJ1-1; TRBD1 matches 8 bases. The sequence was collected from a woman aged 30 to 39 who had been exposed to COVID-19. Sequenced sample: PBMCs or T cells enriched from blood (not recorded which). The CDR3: CASSAQGVEAFF. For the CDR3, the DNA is TGTGCCAGCAGCGCACAGGGGGTTGAAGCTTTCTTT.